This T cell receptor (beta chain) is from a study of OX40 agonist ivuxolimab in advanced cancers. Study in general: Patients with prior anti-PD-1, anti-PD-L1 or anti-CTLA-4 therapy were eligible; about 41% had some. Study-wide findings and caveats: Some nonresponders additionally presented with little normalized T-cell clonal expansion.

TCRdb keeps only in-frame clones here, not all; method: immunoSEQ multiplex PCR. The data contain about 77,000 clones, about four fifths of them singletons. With regard to this clone: What it binds is not known.

The CDR3 consists of 15 residues. V dropped 6 bases and J dropped 1 base, with 13 bases sitting between them. Germline loops: CDR1 MNHEY, CDR2 SVGAGI. Sequences were derived from CD4+ or CD8+ T cells sorted from blood, sampled in a trial of the OX40 agonist ivuxolimab. The chain carries TRBV6-5 and TRBJ1-3; D uncertain. The TCR sequence derives from an adult with an advanced solid tumor such as melanoma, head and neck, liver or kidney cancer. CDR3 residues: CASSREGYSGNTIYF. Here the CDR3 DNA reads TGTGCCAGCAGCCGTGAGGGTTATTCTGGAAACACCATATATTTT.